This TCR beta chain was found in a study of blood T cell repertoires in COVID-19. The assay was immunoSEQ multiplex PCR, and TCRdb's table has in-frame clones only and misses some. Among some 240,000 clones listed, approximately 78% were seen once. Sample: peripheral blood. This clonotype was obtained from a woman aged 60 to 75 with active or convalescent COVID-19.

The DNA of the CDR3 is TGTGCCAGCAGTCGGGATCATAGACAGGGACATGAGCAGTACTTC. It codes for CASSRDHRQGHEQYF. The chain uses TRBV6-5 and TRBJ2-7, with TRBD1 matching over 7 bases. The V segment lost 5 bases and the J segment 7 bases; nucleotides outside the gene matches: 14. This CDR3 is 15 amino acids long. The germline CDR1 and CDR2 sequences are MNHEY and SVGAGI.